These 21 T cell receptor beta chains were sequenced from one sample in a study of CD8+CD57+ T cells in acquired aplastic anemia. Genomic DNA constituted the template upon which TCR beta VDJ and CDR3 profiling was performed. One entry per CDR3 protein results from TCRdb running MiXCR on the reads. The table lists some 190,000 distinct CDR3 sequences, roughly half of them singletons. Specimen: sorted CD4+, CD8+, or CD8+CD57+ T cells (not recorded which) from PBMCs. The origin of the receptors is a human donor in good health, serving as a control.

The chain has TRBV20-1 and TRBJ1-4, with unresolved D. This CDR3 has 14 residues. CDR1 is DFQATT, CDR2 SNEGSKA, per germline (reference sequence). V was cut by 0 bases and J by 4 bases, with 9 bases left in between. The chain's CDR3 is CSARDRQSNEKLFF. The CDR3 region has the DNA TGCAGTGCTAGAGATCGGCAGAGTAATGAAAAACTGTTTTTT.

The chain joins TRBV7-2 to TRBJ2-1; 8 bases map to TRBD2. J gave up 6 bases and V 0 bases, and 10 bases lay outside the gene matches. CDR1 and CDR2 from the germline V gene are SGHTA and FQGNSA. CDR3 length equals 17 residues. CDR3 nucleotides: TGTGCCAGCAGCTTAGCGGGTGGGTTCGGGACTAGCAATGAGCAGTTCTTC. Translated: CASSLAGGFGTSNEQFF.

As for this clonotype: This could be a read error, since a much larger clone is one nucleotide away. The chain recombines TRBV7-9 with TRBJ1-5; D remains ambiguous. This CDR3 is built from 14 residues. CDR1 and CDR2 from the germline V gene are SEHNR and FQNEAQ (reference sequence). The CDR3: CASSLAYSSQPQHF. The CDR3 DNA sequence: TGTGCCAGCAGCTTAGCCTATAGCAGTCAGCCCCAGCATTTT. The full variable domain, rest sourced from reference TRBV7-9 and TRBJ1-5, is DTGVSQNPRHKITKRGQNVTFRCDPISEHNRLYWYRQTLGQGPEFLTYFQNEAQLEKSRLLSDRFSAERPKGSFSTLEIQRTEQGDSAMYLCASSLAYSSQPQHFGDGTRLSIL.

This chain links TRBV11-2 with TRBJ2-1; 13 bases are shared with TRBD2. The junction had 10 bases not matched to a gene; V was cut back by 4 bases and J by 7 bases. Germline V gene data show CDR1 as SGHAT and CDR2 as FQNNGV. This CDR3 contains 17 residues. The CDR3 region is CASSSQTSGGAVNEQFF. In nucleotides, the CDR3 is TGTGCCAGCAGCTCCCAAACTAGCGGGGGGGCGGTAAATGAGCAGTTCTTC.

The rearrangement links TRBV2 to TRBJ1-5, with TRBD1 matching over 7 bases. Germline assignment: CDR1 SNHLY and CDR2 FYNNEI. J was trimmed by 4 bases and V by 5 bases; bases with no gene match: 5. The CDR3 loop spans 14 amino acids. CDR3 region: CASSNRTGNQPQHF. CDR3 nucleotide sequence: TGTGCCAGCAGTAACCGGACAGGTAATCAGCCCCAGCATTTT.

The CDR3 bases are TGCGCCAGCAGCTCACCGGGACAGGGGAAGCTCGAGCAGTACTTC. Protein: CASSSPGQGKLEQYF. V gene TRBV5-1 combines with J gene TRBJ2-7, with TRBD1 matching over 10 bases. In germline, CDR1 is SGHRS, CDR2 YFSETQ. The CDR3 totals 15 residues. J was trimmed by 6 bases and V by 3 bases; bases with no gene match: 9.

This clonotype was observed at least ten times. The CDR3: CASSLMSVGNQPQHF. The CDR3 coding sequence is TGTGCCAGCAGTTTAATGTCGGTAGGCAATCAGCCCCAGCATTTT. The rearrangement links TRBV27 to TRBJ1-5; D gene ambiguous. The CDR3 extends over 15 amino acids. The germline V gene encodes CDR1 MNHEY and CDR2 SMNVEV (reference sequence). Trimming took 2 bases from V and 2 from J, leaving 10 bases between them.

In this sample, this clonotype turned up once. The gene calls are TRBV7-2 and TRBJ2-7; 10 bases are shared with TRBD1. With 2 bases clipped from V and 4 bases from J, the junction kept 5 bases outside the gene matches. Germline loops: CDR1 SGHTA, CDR2 FQGNSA. CDR3 length: 15 residues. The CDR3: CASSLLSGQGYEQYF. The CDR3 DNA reads as TGTGCCAGCAGCTTATTATCGGGACAGGGGTACGAGCAGTACTTC.

In its sample, this clonotype was seen many times. The chain joins TRBV28 to TRBJ1-4; the D is unclear. The length of the CDR3 is 12 residues. CDR1 is MDHEN, CDR2 SYDVKM, per germline. Trimming took 5 bases from V and 8 from J, leaving 9 bases between them. CDR3 sequence reads: CASSPPIEKLFF. For the CDR3, the DNA is TGTGCCAGCAGTCCCCCCATCGAAAAACTGTTTTTT.

Ten or more counts support this clonotype. This chain connects TRBV5-5 to TRBJ2-5; perhaps TRBD1 as D (5 bases). The germline V gene has CDR1 SGHKS and CDR2 YYEKEE (reference sequence). The ends were cut back, 0 bases at V and 5 bases at J, with 14 bases in the middle. The CDR3 loop spans 15 amino acids. The CDR3 coding sequence is TGTGCCAGCAGCTTGGAGTGGGGCCGGCTGGAGACCCAGTACTTC. Translated, it gives CASSLEWGRLETQYF.

The rearrangement links TRBV9 to TRBJ1-2, with TRBD1 as a possible D gene (6 bases). This CDR3 spans 13 amino acids. Germline CDR1 and CDR2: SGDLS and YYNGEE. The V gene lost 4 bases and the J gene lost 7 bases, with 14 bases spanning the gap. The CDR3 DNA reads as TGTGCCAGCAGCCGCCAATCGGACAGTGGCTACACCTTC. Protein: CASSRQSDSGYTF.

This clonotype was counted many times. The rearrangement links TRBV12-3 or TRBV12-4 to TRBJ1-5; a possible D gene is TRBD1 (6 bases). This CDR3 spans 13 amino acids. V was cut by 6 bases and J by 4 bases, with 10 bases left in between. The CDR3 DNA reads TGTGCCAGCAGCCGAACAGGGAATCAGCCCCAGCATTTT. This sequence encodes CASSRTGNQPQHF.

The CDR3 region is CATSDLGGELFF. In DNA, the CDR3 is TGTGCCACCAGTGATTTGGGCGGGGAGCTGTTTTTT. The J gene is TRBJ2-2, the V gene TRBV24-1; D remains unclear. The V end was cut by 0 bases, the J end by 7 bases, with 2 bases between. Germline-derived CDR1 and CDR2 are KGHDR and SFDVKD. The CDR3 is 12 amino acids.

A word on this clonotype: One junction end disagrees with the germline gene, perhaps due to a read error. The chain has TRBV6-1 and TRBJ1-2; D unclear. Germline V gene sequence: CDR1 MNHNS, CDR2 SASEGT. The CDR3 is 12 residues long. CDR3 DNA sequence: TGTGCCTGCAGTGAAATTCGCTATGGCTACACCTTC. Translating it yields CACSEIRYGYTF.

Note on this clonotype: A much larger clone differs by one base, so this may be a read error. This chain joins TRBV24-1 and TRBJ2-1; 8 bases are shared with TRBD1. With V trimmed by 3 bases and J by 7 bases, 16 bases remained unmatched. This CDR3 comprises 18 residues. Germline V gene sequence: CDR1 KGHDR, CDR2 SFDVKD. DNA of the CDR3: TGTGCCACCAGTGATCTGGGACAGGTCCGCCCATTTACAAATGAGCAGTTCTTC. Its protein product is CATSDLGQVRPFTNEQFF.

The genes are TRBV19 and TRBJ2-1; 8 bases fit TRBD1. The CDR3 has 15 amino acids. Germline V gene lookup returns CDR1 LNHDA and CDR2 SQIVND (reference sequence). The ends lost 10 bases at V and 8 bases at J; junction bases unmatched: 16. The CDR3 nucleotides read TGTGCCACTTTGGGTTTCCAGACAGGGGAGTATGAGCAGTTCTTC. It translates to CATLGFQTGEYEQFF.

This clonotype was picked up many times. This chain joins TRBV16 and TRBJ2-5, with D possibly TRBD2 on 6 matching bases. Trimming pared 3 bases from V and 1 base from J, leaving 9 bases between. The germline V gene encodes CDR1 KGHSY and CDR2 FQNENV. The CDR3 contains 14 residues. CDR3 nucleotide sequence: TGTGCCAGCAGCCATCAGGGAGGCCAAGAGACCCAGTACTTC. Translated, it gives CASSHQGGQETQYF.

This chain joins TRBV9 and TRBJ1-5; perhaps TRBD1 as D (5 bases). V was shortened by 4 bases and J by 2 bases, with 13 bases between the two germline ends. Germline V gene data show CDR1 as SGDLS and CDR2 as YYNGEE. The CDR3 sequence is 15 residues long. CDR3 nucleotides: TGTGCCAGCAGCCAAGGGTCGGGGGGCAATCAGCCCCAGCATTTT. This gives the protein CASSQGSGGNQPQHF.

This clonotype was recorded a few times. The V and J genes are TRBV5-1 and TRBJ2-7; TRBD1 matches 11 bases. Germline V gene sequence: CDR1 SGHRS, CDR2 YFSETQ. Trimming removed 2 bases from V and 6 bases from J; junction bases left unmatched: 4. This CDR3 contains 14 residues. The CDR3 region is CASSFNGQGAEQYF. CDR3 nucleotides: TGCGCCAGCAGCTTCAACGGACAGGGGGCCGAGCAGTACTTC.

The count of this clonotype is one. V usage is TRBV24-1 and J usage is TRBJ2-2, with TRBD2 identical over 7 bases. J gave up 0 bases and V 7 bases, and 4 bases lay outside the gene matches. This CDR3 is built from 15 residues. Germline-derived CDR1 and CDR2 are KGHDR and SFDVKD. CDR3 sequence reads: CATRRGGANTGELFF. DNA of the CDR3: TGTGCCACCAGGCGCGGGGGAGCGAACACCGGGGAGCTGTTTTTT.

This clonotype was counted many times. The V gene is TRBV4-1, the J gene TRBJ1-1; weak D call: TRBD1 (5 bases). Trimming stripped 0 bases from V and 10 bases from J, with 15 bases between. This CDR3 is 14 amino acids long. Per germline, CDR1 MGHRA and CDR2 YSYEKL. This chain's CDR3 is CASSQDRQPGAAFF. The DNA for the CDR3 is TGCGCCAGCAGCCAAGATCGACAGCCGGGAGCAGCTTTCTTT.